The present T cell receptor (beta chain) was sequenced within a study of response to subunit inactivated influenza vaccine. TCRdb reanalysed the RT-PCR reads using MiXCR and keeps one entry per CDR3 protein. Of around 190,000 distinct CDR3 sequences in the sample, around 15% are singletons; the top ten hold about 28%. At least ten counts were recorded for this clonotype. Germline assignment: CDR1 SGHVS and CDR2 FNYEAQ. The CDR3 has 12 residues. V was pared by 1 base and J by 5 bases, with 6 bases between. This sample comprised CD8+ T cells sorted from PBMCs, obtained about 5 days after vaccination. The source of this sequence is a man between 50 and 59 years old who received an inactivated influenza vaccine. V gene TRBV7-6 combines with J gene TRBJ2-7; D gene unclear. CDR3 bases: TGTGCCAGCAGCTTAGTGTTTAACGAGCAGTACTTC. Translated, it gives CASSLVFNEQYF.